The 25 T cell receptor beta chains presented below share a single source sample, sequenced in a study of OX40 agonist ivuxolimab in advanced cancers. The assay was immunoSEQ multiplex PCR, and TCRdb's table has in-frame clones only and misses some. Of around 26,000 clones listed, roughly 87% are singletons. This sample comprised CD4+ or CD8+ T cells sorted from blood, obtained in a trial of the OX40 agonist ivuxolimab. The receptors derive from an adult with an advanced solid tumor such as melanoma, head and neck, liver or kidney cancer.

Here the CDR3 DNA reads TGTGCCAGCAAGGGGGCCCGACAGGCCTACGAGCAGTACTTC. Amino acid sequence: CASKGARQAYEQYF. This chain connects TRBV28 to TRBJ2-7; the match to TRBD1 covers 7 bases. Unmatched junction bases numbered 8, after V lost 7 bases and J lost 2 bases. CDR3 length: 14 residues. Germline V gene sequence: CDR1 MDHEN, CDR2 SYDVKM.

V and J are TRBV25-1 and TRBJ2-5, with TRBD1 matching 7 bases. Germline V CDR1 and CDR2: MGHDK, SYGVNS. V lost 4 bases to trimming and J lost 0 bases; unmatched junction nucleotides: 14. There are 18 residues in the CDR3. As DNA, the CDR3 is TGTGCCAGCAGTGGGCCGACCTGGACAGGACAATACCAAGAGACCCAGTACTTC. This codes for CASSGPTWTGQYQETQYF.

This clone came up once. The V gene is TRBV28, the J gene TRBJ2-6, with D possibly TRBD2 on 5 matching bases. From germline, CDR1 is MDHEN and CDR2 SYDVKM. The CDR3 length is 17 residues. Between the trimmed V and J ends, which lost 4 bases and 2 bases, there was a span of 15 bases. The CDR3 DNA is TGTGCCAGCAGTTCCCCCGGACTCTTCACTGGGGCCAACGTCCTGACTTTC. This gives the protein CASSSPGLFTGANVLTF.

This chain uses TRBV19 with TRBJ1-1; D is possibly TRBD1 (5 bases). V was shortened by 6 bases and J by 1 base, with 6 bases between the two germline ends. The germline gives CDR1 LNHDA, CDR2 SQIVND (reference sequence). The CDR3 is 12 residues long. CDR3 amino acids: CASSQGNTEAFF. The DNA for the CDR3 is TGTGCCAGTAGCCAGGGGAACACTGAAGCTTTCTTT.

This clone was observed a single time. The chain has TRBV19 and TRBJ1-1; a possible D gene is TRBD1 (5 bases). The CDR3 runs 14 residues. V dropped 3 bases and J dropped 5 bases, with 13 bases sitting between them. The germline gives CDR1 LNHDA, CDR2 SQIVND (reference sequence). The CDR3 DNA follows: TGTGCCAGTAGTATGCTCGGGGGAGGGACTGAAGCTTTCTTT. This sequence encodes CASSMLGGGTEAFF.

The rearrangement uses TRBV6-5 and TRBJ1-1; 7 bases line up with TRBD1. CDR1 is MNHEY and CDR2 is SVGAGI in the germline V gene. The CDR3 is 13 amino acids. The V and J ends lost 6 bases and 11 bases, in that order; junction bases with no gene match: 12. The CDR3 protein is CASSQIQGERAFF. As DNA, the CDR3 is TGTGCCAGCAGCCAAATTCAGGGGGAAAGGGCTTTCTTT.

The chain is built from TRBV6-5 and TRBJ2-3; D unresolved. This CDR3 region has 15 residues. V lost 4 bases to trimming and J lost 2 bases, with 13 bases between them. CDR1 and CDR2 (germline): MNHEY, SVGAGI. CDR3 sequence (DNA): TGTGCCAGCAGTTCCGGCCTCCTTTTCACAGATACGCAGTATTTT. Its protein is CASSSGLLFTDTQYF.

The rearrangement links TRBV6-1 to TRBJ2-7, with a weak D call TRBD2 (5 bases). Trimming took 2 bases from V and 3 from J, leaving 11 bases between them. Germline V CDR1 and CDR2: MNHNS, SASEGT. The CDR3 has 14 residues. This CDR3 is CASSEMRVRYEQYF. The CDR3 DNA follows: TGTGCCAGCAGTGAAATGAGGGTTCGCTACGAGCAGTACTTC.

V is TRBV5-6 and J is TRBJ2-3; D assignment may be TRBD1 or TRBD2 (6 bases each). The V gene's germline CDR1 is SGHDT and CDR2 YYEEEE. CDR3 size: 15 residues. The V end was cut by 2 bases, the J end by 1 base, with 11 bases between. The CDR3 sequence: CASSFWGARTDTQYF. CDR3 nucleotide sequence: TGTGCCAGCAGCTTCTGGGGGGCCCGCACAGATACGCAGTATTTT.

Turning to this clone: One end of the junction is discordant with germline, which a read error may explain. The chain employs TRBV6-5 and TRBJ1-1; no firm D call. The CDR3 spans 13 residues. Per the germline V gene, CDR1 is MNHEY and CDR2 is SVGAGI. The CDR3 coding sequence is TGCGCCAGCAGTGAATTGGGGAACACTGAAGCTTTCTTT. It encodes CASSELGNTEAFF.

V is TRBV14 and J is TRBJ2-7; TRBD2 might be the D (6 bases). The CDR3 is 13 amino acids. The germline V and J ends were trimmed by 1 base and 4 bases, with 8 bases remaining between them. CDR1 SGHDN and CDR2 FVKESK come from the germline V gene. CDR3 in DNA: TGTGCCAGCAGCCAAGTGAGCGGGTACGAGCAGTACTTC. It is translated as CASSQVSGYEQYF.

The chain combines TRBV28 with TRBJ2-7; no firm D call. CDR3 size: 9 residues. Looked up from germline, CDR1 is MDHEN and CDR2 is SYDVKM. In DNA form, the CDR3 reads TGTGCTCCCAACTACGAGCAGTACTTC. Translation: CAPNYEQYF.

The chain recombines TRBV4-3 with TRBJ2-2; D is undetermined. Looked up from germline, CDR1 is LGHNA and CDR2 is YSLEER. Trimming shortened V by 0 bases and J by 7 bases, and 15 bases separated the two germline ends. The CDR3 loop spans 16 amino acids. The CDR3 reads CASSQDNDAVGGELFF. The CDR3 nucleotides are TGCGCCAGCAGCCAAGATAATGATGCAGTTGGCGGGGAGCTGTTTTTT.

This clone was observed a single time. The rearrangement links TRBV11-2 to TRBJ1-1; D unclear. V was pared by 1 base and J by 7 bases, with 10 bases between. CDR1 and CDR2 (germline): SGHAT, FQNNGV. This CDR3 is built from 13 residues. The CDR3 nucleotides are TGTGCCAGCAGCTTAGGAGCAGGTTATGAAGCTTTCTTT. Its protein product is CASSLGAGYEAFF.

The V and J genes are TRBV5-1 and TRBJ1-4; D unresolved. The CDR3 covers 16 residues. Trimming shortened V by 4 bases and J by 0 bases, and 13 bases separated the two germline ends. The germline V gene has CDR1 SGHRS and CDR2 YFSETQ. CDR3 nucleotides: TGCGCCAGCAGCCATAATTCCCCCGCAACTAATGAAAAACTGTTTTTT. Translation gives CASSHNSPATNEKLFF.

The chain uses TRBV9 and TRBJ2-5; 10 bases line up with TRBD1. This CDR3 region has 16 residues. CDR1 is SGDLS, CDR2 YYNGEE, per germline. J lost 4 bases, V lost 3 bases, and 9 bases had no gene match. The CDR3 DNA is TGTGCCAGCAGCGATGGGGGACAGGGGCTCGGAGAGACCCAGTACTTC. This encodes CASSDGGQGLGETQYF.

V is TRBV6-1 and J is TRBJ2-7, with D perhaps TRBD2 (6 bases). Germline loops: CDR1 MNHNS, CDR2 SASEGT. The CDR3 runs 13 residues. V was pared by 2 bases and J by 3 bases, with 8 bases between. Here the CDR3 DNA reads TGTGCCAGCAGTGAAACTAGCATCTACGAGCAGTACTTC. Amino acids: CASSETSIYEQYF.

This chain connects TRBV10-2 to TRBJ1-4; possible D gene TRBD1, 5 bases. This CDR3 contains 14 residues. Germline values: CDR1 WSHSY, CDR2 SAAADI. Trimming left V 4 bases short and J 0 bases short, with 6 bases between. CDR3 sequence: CASSGGATNEKLFF. The CDR3 nucleotides read TGCGCCAGCAGTGGGGGGGCAACTAATGAAAAACTGTTTTTT.

V and J are TRBV27 and TRBJ1-2; 11 bases are shared with TRBD1. Unmatched junction bases numbered 8, after V lost 1 base and J lost 10 bases. CDR3 length equals 15 residues. Germline CDR1 MNHEY, CDR2 SMNVEV (reference sequence). The CDR3: CASSLWTGGMNDYTF. DNA of the CDR3: TGTGCCAGCAGTTTATGGACAGGGGGCATGAATGACTACACCTTC.

The chain has TRBV30 and TRBJ2-1, with no clear D. The CDR3 extends over 12 amino acids. Trimming took off 2 bases at V and 8 bases at J, with 10 bases between the two ends. Germline CDR1 and CDR2: GTSNPN and SVGIG (reference sequence). CDR3 sequence reads: CAWSLESHEQFF. Written as DNA, the CDR3 is TGTGCCTGGAGTCTAGAGTCCCATGAGCAGTTCTTC.

The chain employs TRBV27 and TRBJ1-2, with D perhaps TRBD1 (5 bases). There are 15 residues in the CDR3. Germline V gene data show CDR1 as MNHEY and CDR2 as SMNVEV (reference sequence). Trimming pared 0 bases from V and 5 bases from J, leaving 13 bases between. CDR3 sequence reads: CASSLSPGIAYGYTF. CDR3 in DNA: TGTGCCAGCAGTTTATCCCCAGGGATAGCGTATGGCTACACCTTC.

J is TRBJ1-1 and V is TRBV7-3, with 9 bases lining up with TRBD1. Germline CDR1 SGHTA, CDR2 FQGTGA. V trimming: 5 bases; J trimming: 4 bases; junction bases outside the gene matches: 5. The CDR3 consists of 14 residues. CDR3 DNA sequence: TGTGCCAGCAGCCCCGGACAGGGGAGCACTGAAGCTTTCTTT. Protein: CASSPGQGSTEAFF.

DNA for the CDR3: TGTGCCAGCAGTTTAATCGGCAATGAGCAGTTCTTC. Protein sequence: CASSLIGNEQFF. The rearrangement links TRBV27 to TRBJ2-1; D gene uncertain. Germline CDR1 and CDR2: MNHEY and SMNVEV (reference sequence). Between the trimmed V and J ends, which lost 2 bases and 6 bases, there was a span of 5 bases. The CDR3 covers 12 residues.

The CDR3 here is CASSYSRHEQFF. CDR3 DNA: TGTGCCAGCAGTTACTCCCGGCATGAGCAGTTCTTC. V gene TRBV6-5 combines with J gene TRBJ2-1; D uncertain. The germline gives CDR1 MNHEY, CDR2 SVGAGI. Deletions cut 0 bases from V and 8 bases from J, with 5 bases between. There are 12 residues in the CDR3.

This chain links TRBV18 with TRBJ2-1, with 7 nucleotides matching TRBD2. Germline V gives CDR1 KGHSH, CDR2 LQKENI. V shed 3 bases, J shed 0 bases, and the junction held 5 bases outside the gene matches. This CDR3 region has 16 residues. The CDR3 loop reads CASSPGREYSYNEQFF. CDR3 bases: TGTGCCAGCTCACCGGGGCGGGAGTACTCCTACAATGAGCAGTTCTTC.